These T cell receptor beta chains were read from a single sample in a study of graft-versus-host responses after intestinal transplantation. Sequenced by immunoSEQ multiplex PCR; TCRdb stores in-frame clones only, minus some. The sample consists of about 22,000 clones, about 60% of them appearing once. The source material was alloreactive CD4+ T cells from a mixed lymphocyte reaction culture, sampled before intestinal transplant. All receptors come from a human patient who received an intestinal transplant. CDR3s include the opening cysteine and the closing phenylalanine or tryptophan. Fields, in order: D gene, J gene, clone size, V gene, CDR3 DNA, CDR3 protein. The D gene is left open where the match is weak. Rows may omit the clone size; those that give it use once, few, many or a size class.

d_call: .
j_call: TRBJ1-5
clone_size: few
v_call: TRBV5-1
cdr3_nt: TGCGCCAGCAGCCCAGGACGGGCGAACATGCAGGGCCCTTATCAGCCCCAGCATTTT
cdr3_aa: CASSPGRANMQGPYQPQHF

d_call: TRBD1
j_call: TRBJ1-2
clone_size: .
v_call: TRBV6-1
cdr3_nt: TGTGCCAGCAGACCGACAGGGTGGAATGGCTACACCTTC
cdr3_aa: CASRPTGWNGYTF

d_call: TRBD1
j_call: TRBJ2-1
clone_size: .
v_call: TRBV5-4
cdr3_nt: TGTGCCAGCAGGAGACAGGGACAAGCGGACAATGAGCAGTTCTTC
cdr3_aa: CASRRQGQADNEQFF

d_call: TRBD2
j_call: TRBJ2-5
clone_size: .
v_call: TRBV4-1
cdr3_nt: TGCGCCAGCAGCCAACGTCTAACTAGCGGGGGTAGAGCGTACCAAGAGACCCAGTACTTC
cdr3_aa: CASSQRLTSGGRAYQETQYF

d_call: .
j_call: TRBJ2-7
clone_size: .
v_call: TRBV10-3
cdr3_nt: TGTGCCATCAGCTCGGACATGGAGACCTACGAGCAGTACTTC
cdr3_aa: CAISSDMETYEQYF

d_call: TRBD1
j_call: TRBJ2-5
clone_size: few
v_call: TRBV11-3
cdr3_nt: TGTGCCAGCAGCTCGAAGCCCGGGGGACAGGGAAAAAGGGAGACCCAGTACTTC
cdr3_aa: CASSSKPGGQGKRETQYF

d_call: .
j_call: TRBJ2-1
clone_size: .
v_call: TRBV5-1
cdr3_nt: TGCGCCAGCAGCTTTGGAGGGGGGGAGGAGTTCTTC
cdr3_aa: CASSFGGGEEFF

d_call: TRBD1
j_call: TRBJ2-7
clone_size: .
v_call: TRBV2
cdr3_nt: TGTGCCAGCAGTGGGGACAGCTCCTTGAACTCCTACGAGCAGTACTTC
cdr3_aa: CASSGDSSLNSYEQYF

d_call: .
j_call: TRBJ1-2
clone_size: .
v_call: TRBV5-1
cdr3_nt: TGCGCCAGCAGCTTGGCCGGGGGTGGCTACACCTTC
cdr3_aa: CASSLAGGGYTF

d_call: .
j_call: TRBJ1-4
clone_size: .
v_call: TRBV6-5
cdr3_nt: TGTGCCAGCAGTTACAATGGAGCTAATGAAAAACTGTTTTTT
cdr3_aa: CASSYNGANEKLFF

d_call: TRBD1
j_call: TRBJ1-2
clone_size: .
v_call: TRBV19
cdr3_nt: TGTGCCAGTAGTAGGGGCGGGACAGCGTATGGCTACACCTTC
cdr3_aa: CASSRGGTAYGYTF

d_call: .
j_call: TRBJ1-3
clone_size: .
v_call: TRBV6-5
cdr3_nt: TGTGCCAGCAAAGGAGGACGGGCCTCTGGAAACACCATATATTTT
cdr3_aa: CASKGGRASGNTIYF

d_call: .
j_call: TRBJ2-2
clone_size: .
v_call: TRBV5-1
cdr3_nt: TGCGCCAGCAGCTCCCAGGGTATATTGGCCGGGGAGCTGTTTTTT
cdr3_aa: CASSSQGILAGELFF

d_call: .
j_call: TRBJ1-2
clone_size: .
v_call: TRBV19
cdr3_nt: TGTGCCAGTACAGATCCGCCGGGGTATGGCTACACCTTC
cdr3_aa: CASTDPPGYGYTF

d_call: TRBD2
j_call: TRBJ2-3
clone_size: .
v_call: TRBV4-1
cdr3_nt: TGCGCCAGCAGCCGACGCACTAGCGGGAGCACAGATACGCAGTATTTT
cdr3_aa: CASSRRTSGSTDTQYF

d_call: TRBD2
j_call: TRBJ2-2
clone_size: .
v_call: TRBV5-4
cdr3_nt: TGTGCCAGCAGCTTAAGAACTAGCGGGAGATCCGGGGAGCTGTTTTTT
cdr3_aa: CASSLRTSGRSGELFF

d_call: .
j_call: TRBJ2-1
clone_size: .
v_call: TRBV11-2
cdr3_nt: TGTGCCAGCAGCCTAAACTATGGTGAGCAGTTCTTC
cdr3_aa: CASSLNYGEQFF

d_call: .
j_call: TRBJ2-7
clone_size: .
v_call: TRBV5-1
cdr3_nt: TGCGCCAGCAGCTTGGAGGGGAGGAGGGCCTACGAGCAGTACTTC
cdr3_aa: CASSLEGRRAYEQYF

d_call: TRBD1
j_call: TRBJ1-4
clone_size: few
v_call: TRBV10-1
cdr3_nt: TGCGCCACCAACTCCGGGACAGGGGGCCGTGAAAAACTGTTTTTT
cdr3_aa: CATNSGTGGREKLFF

d_call: TRBD1
j_call: TRBJ1-2
clone_size: .
v_call: TRBV7-8
cdr3_nt: TGTGCCAGCAGCGATGCCGTGGCAGGGGGCAATCGCCACTATGGCTACACCTTC
cdr3_aa: CASSDAVAGGNRHYGYTF

d_call: TRBD1
j_call: TRBJ2-2
clone_size: few
v_call: TRBV28
cdr3_nt: TGTGCCAGCAGTTTAGGGGACAGTTACACCGGGGAGCTGTTTTTT
cdr3_aa: CASSLGDSYTGELFF

d_call: .
j_call: TRBJ1-1
clone_size: medium-sized
v_call: TRBV6-6
cdr3_nt: TGTGCCAGCTCAATAGTGAACACTGAAGCTTTCTTT
cdr3_aa: CASSIVNTEAFF

d_call: .
j_call: TRBJ2-6
clone_size: .
v_call: TRBV10-2
cdr3_nt: TGCGCCAGCAGGCCATCGGGACTCAGTAGCTCTGGGGCCAACGTCCTGACTTTC
cdr3_aa: CASRPSGLSSSGANVLTF

d_call: TRBD2
j_call: TRBJ2-1
clone_size: .
v_call: TRBV7-2
cdr3_nt: TGTGCCAGCAGCTTATCGGGGGGGTTTGAGCAGTTCTTC
cdr3_aa: CASSLSGGFEQFF

d_call: .
j_call: TRBJ1-3
clone_size: once
v_call: TRBV7-9
cdr3_nt: TGTGCCAGCAGGGAGAGCGCTTTCTCTGGAAACACCATATATTTT
cdr3_aa: CASRESAFSGNTIYF

d_call: .
j_call: TRBJ2-7
clone_size: .
v_call: TRBV30
cdr3_nt: TGTGCCTGGAGTTCGACAGGTTCCCTTTCCTACGAGCAGTACTTC
cdr3_aa: CAWSSTGSLSYEQYF

d_call: TRBD1
j_call: TRBJ2-1
clone_size: .
v_call: TRBV7-9
cdr3_nt: TGTGCCAGCAGCTTAGGGCTTTGGGACAGAAATGAGCAGTTCTTC
cdr3_aa: CASSLGLWDRNEQFF

d_call: TRBD2
j_call: TRBJ2-1
clone_size: few
v_call: TRBV19
cdr3_nt: TGTGCCAGTAGTCAATGGGGACTAGCGGACAATGAGCAGTTCTTC
cdr3_aa: CASSQWGLADNEQFF

d_call: .
j_call: TRBJ2-1
clone_size: few
v_call: TRBV5-1
cdr3_nt: TGCGCCAGCAGCTTAGTAGTTGTTAATGAGCAGTTCTTC
cdr3_aa: CASSLVVVNEQFF

d_call: TRBD1
j_call: TRBJ1-1
clone_size: once
v_call: TRBV18
cdr3_nt: TGTGCCAGCTCAAAACAGGGGGCGAACACTGAAGCTTTCTTT
cdr3_aa: CASSKQGANTEAFF

d_call: TRBD1
j_call: TRBJ2-7
clone_size: .
v_call: TRBV29-1
cdr3_nt: TGCAGCGTACGACAGGGGGCGTCCTACGAGCAGTACTTC
cdr3_aa: CSVRQGASYEQYF

d_call: .
j_call: TRBJ1-1
clone_size: few
v_call: TRBV18
cdr3_nt: TGTGCCAGCTCATTCTTACAACAGGCTCCCAACACTGAAGCTTTCTTT
cdr3_aa: CASSFLQQAPNTEAFF

d_call: .
j_call: TRBJ2-6
clone_size: .
v_call: TRBV6-5
cdr3_nt: TGTGCCAGCAGCCCCCCAGGAACTGGGGCCAACGTCCTGACTTTC
cdr3_aa: CASSPPGTGANVLTF

d_call: TRBD1
j_call: TRBJ1-5
clone_size: .
v_call: TRBV11-2
cdr3_nt: TGTGCCAGCAGCTTAAGGGGACAGGTCGAACAGCCCCAGCATTTT
cdr3_aa: CASSLRGQVEQPQHF

d_call: .
j_call: TRBJ2-7
clone_size: .
v_call: TRBV7-8
cdr3_nt: TGTGCCAGCAGCCTCAGACAGTCGAACTACGAGCAGTACTTC
cdr3_aa: CASSLRQSNYEQYF

d_call: .
j_call: TRBJ1-1
clone_size: .
v_call: TRBV2
cdr3_nt: TGTGCCAGCAGTGTGGGGCAGTGGGGCACTGAAGCTTTCTTT
cdr3_aa: CASSVGQWGTEAFF

d_call: .
j_call: TRBJ1-1
clone_size: .
v_call: TRBV6-1
cdr3_nt: TGTGCCAGCAGTGTCGAGGGTAAGGGAACTGAAGCTTTCTTT
cdr3_aa: CASSVEGKGTEAFF

d_call: TRBD1
j_call: TRBJ2-7
clone_size: .
v_call: TRBV15
cdr3_nt: TGTGCCACCAGCAGAAACAGGGGGCCCGAGCAGTACTTC
cdr3_aa: CATSRNRGPEQYF

d_call: .
j_call: TRBJ1-1
clone_size: few
v_call: TRBV30
cdr3_nt: TGTGCCTGGAGTGGGGGAGGGAACACTGAAGCTTTCTTT
cdr3_aa: CAWSGGGNTEAFF

d_call: TRBD1
j_call: TRBJ2-3
clone_size: .
v_call: TRBV11-2
cdr3_nt: TGTGCCAGCAGCCCCCAGGGACAGGGGCTAGATACGCAGTATTTT
cdr3_aa: CASSPQGQGLDTQYF

d_call: .
j_call: TRBJ2-3
clone_size: .
v_call: TRBV9
cdr3_nt: TGTGCCAGCAGCGTAGGAAGGGGAAGCACAGATACGCAGTATTTT
cdr3_aa: CASSVGRGSTDTQYF

d_call: TRBD2
j_call: TRBJ2-2
clone_size: .
v_call: TRBV9
cdr3_nt: TGTGCCAGCAGCGATCAGCGGGAGGGGGACACCGGGGAGCTGTTTTTT
cdr3_aa: CASSDQREGDTGELFF

d_call: .
j_call: TRBJ1-1
clone_size: few
v_call: TRBV29-1
cdr3_nt: TGCAGCGTTGGAATCGGGGGAAACACTGAAGCTTTCTTT
cdr3_aa: CSVGIGGNTEAFF

d_call: .
j_call: TRBJ1-1
clone_size: few
v_call: TRBV6-1
cdr3_nt: TGTGCCAGCAGTGGAAGGTCGGGCACTGAAGCTTTCTTT
cdr3_aa: CASSGRSGTEAFF

d_call: TRBD1
j_call: TRBJ1-6
clone_size: few
v_call: TRBV10-2
cdr3_nt: TGCGCCAGCAGTGAGGCAGGGGGCATTTCACCCCTCCACTTT
cdr3_aa: CASSEAGGISPLHF